This is a list of T cell receptor beta chains from one sample in a study of T cell responses to AZD1222 COVID-19 vaccine. Produced via immunoSEQ multiplex PCR; TCRdb's table is partial and in-frame only. Among more than 95,000 clones listed, 90% to 95% were seen once. Material: peripheral blood, obtained on day 0 of AZD1222 vaccination. The receptors derive from an adult in good health. CDR3s include the opening cysteine and the closing phenylalanine or tryptophan. D genes are given only for firm matches. A row's size may be missing; if present it is once, few, many or a size class.

DNA: TGTGCCAGCAGTTTTGGTACGCATTCACCCCTCCACTTT
CDR3: CASSFGTHSPLHF
size: .
D: .
V: TRBV12-3/TRBV12-4
J: TRBJ1-6

DNA: TGTGCCAGCTCACCAGGCGCTCTTTCTATGGGATATGGCTACACCTTC
CDR3: CASSPGALSMGYGYTF
size: .
D: .
V: TRBV18
J: TRBJ1-2

DNA: TGTGCCTGGACCCCGGGACTAGCGGGAGGGGATGAGCAGTTCTTC
CDR3: CAWTPGLAGGDEQFF
size: .
D: TRBD2
V: TRBV30
J: TRBJ2-1

DNA: TGTGCCACCAGTGCTGGAGAGACCCAGTACTTC
CDR3: CATSAGETQYF
size: .
D: .
V: TRBV24-1
J: TRBJ2-5

DNA: TGTGCCAGCAGCATTTGGTTGGTAAACACTGAAGCTTTCTTT
CDR3: CASSIWLVNTEAFF
size: .
D: .
V: TRBV14
J: TRBJ1-1

DNA: TGTGCCAGCAGTAAAAGTCCCGGAAGAACCTATGGCTACACCTTC
CDR3: CASSKSPGRTYGYTF
size: .
D: .
V: TRBV27
J: TRBJ1-2

DNA: TGCGCCAGCAGTGAGTCGGGGACAGGGACTAGCACAGATACGCAGTATTTT
CDR3: CASSESGTGTSTDTQYF
size: once
D: TRBD1
V: TRBV10-1
J: TRBJ2-3

DNA: TGTGCCATCAGTGGGACCGGAATGAACACTGAAGCTTTCTTT
CDR3: CAISGTGMNTEAFF
size: once
D: .
V: TRBV10-3
J: TRBJ1-1

DNA: TGTGCCAGCAGCTTATTATCTGGAGACAACGAGCAGTACTTC
CDR3: CASSLLSGDNEQYF
size: .
D: .
V: TRBV7-9
J: TRBJ2-7

DNA: TGTGCCAGCAGCCTCGGAGAATCGCAGTTCTTC
CDR3: CASSLGESQFF
size: .
D: .
V: TRBV7-9
J: TRBJ2-1

DNA: TGCAGCGTTAGACATAGCACAGATACGCAGTATTTT
CDR3: CSVRHSTDTQYF
size: .
D: .
V: TRBV29-1
J: TRBJ2-3

DNA: TGTGCCAGCACCTACCTGGGGGTTGGTCAGCCCCAGCATTTT
CDR3: CASTYLGVGQPQHF
size: .
D: .
V: TRBV28
J: TRBJ1-5

DNA: TGTGCCAGCAGCTTCACCACTAGCGGGAGCTATAATGAGCAGTTCTTC
CDR3: CASSFTTSGSYNEQFF
size: .
D: TRBD2
V: TRBV7-9
J: TRBJ2-1

DNA: TGTGCCAGCAGCCCGGCAGCGCTCTACGAGCAGTACTTC
CDR3: CASSPAALYEQYF
size: .
D: .
V: TRBV3-1/TRBV3-2
J: TRBJ2-7

DNA: TGTGCCAGTCCTCCCAATCGACAGGGGGGGAGTCAGCCCCAGCATTTT
CDR3: CASPPNRQGGSQPQHF
size: .
D: TRBD1
V: TRBV4-2
J: TRBJ1-5

DNA: TGTGCCAGCAGTTGGGACAGCTCCTACGAGCAGTACTTC
CDR3: CASSWDSSYEQYF
size: once
D: TRBD1
V: TRBV28
J: TRBJ2-7

DNA: TGCAGTGCTAGGATCTACGAGCAGTACTTC
CDR3: CSARIYEQYF
size: .
D: .
V: TRBV20-1
J: TRBJ2-7

DNA: TGCGCCAGCAGCTTCTCGGGAACTGAAGCTTTCTTT
CDR3: CASSFSGTEAFF
size: .
D: .
V: TRBV5-1
J: TRBJ1-1

DNA: TGTGCCAGCAGTTTGCCAGGAAACTATGGCTACACCTTC
CDR3: CASSLPGNYGYTF
size: .
D: .
V: TRBV28
J: TRBJ1-2

DNA: TGCGCCAGCAGCTTACCGGACGTCGGGGATAGCGAGCAGTACTTC
CDR3: CASSLPDVGDSEQYF
size: .
D: .
V: TRBV5-1
J: TRBJ2-7

DNA: TGTGCCAGCAGATTAATTGACAGGAACCTAGCCAAAAACATTCAGTACTTC
CDR3: CASRLIDRNLAKNIQYF
size: .
D: .
V: TRBV4-2
J: TRBJ2-4

DNA: TGTGCCAGCAGTACCCTGGGAGGCGCGAACACCGGGGAGCTGTTTTTT
CDR3: CASSTLGGANTGELFF
size: .
D: .
V: TRBV11-3
J: TRBJ2-2

DNA: TGTGCCAGCAGCTTGGTGAACCACCAAGAGACCCAGTACTTC
CDR3: CASSLVNHQETQYF
size: .
D: .
V: TRBV11-3
J: TRBJ2-5

DNA: TGTGCCAGCACTTACGGCGGATACTTCTTCAAGAACACTGAAGCTTTCTTT
CDR3: CASTYGGYFFKNTEAFF
size: .
D: .
V: TRBV7-9
J: TRBJ1-1

DNA: TGTGCCAGTAGTAGGACTAGCGGGAGGAACGAGCAGTACTTC
CDR3: CASSRTSGRNEQYF
size: .
D: TRBD2
V: TRBV19
J: TRBJ2-7

DNA: TGCGCCAGCAGCCAAGTAGGGATAATCGGGCTTTATAGCAATCAGCCCCAGCATTTT
CDR3: CASSQVGIIGLYSNQPQHF
size: once
D: .
V: TRBV4-1
J: TRBJ1-5

DNA: TGTGCCAGTAGTATGACTAGCGGGACGTCCTACAATGAGCAGTTCTTC
CDR3: CASSMTSGTSYNEQFF
size: .
D: TRBD2
V: TRBV19
J: TRBJ2-1

DNA: TGTGCCAGCAGTGTGGGAGCCCCAGATACGCAGTATTTT
CDR3: CASSVGAPDTQYF
size: .
D: .
V: TRBV6-4
J: TRBJ2-3

DNA: TGTGCCTGGATAGGGCACTCTGGAAACACCATATATTTT
CDR3: CAWIGHSGNTIYF
size: .
D: .
V: TRBV30
J: TRBJ1-3

DNA: TGTGCCAGCAGCTCTCCGGGACTAGCGGGAGGTGGCGGGGAGCTGTTTTTT
CDR3: CASSSPGLAGGGGELFF
size: .
D: TRBD2
V: TRBV7-2
J: TRBJ2-2

DNA: TGTGCCAGCTCACCCCGGCCGCGGCAGGCCACTGAAGCTTTCTTT
CDR3: CASSPRPRQATEAFF
size: .
D: .
V: TRBV18
J: TRBJ1-1

DNA: TGTGCCAGCTCACCAAGGATAGACTATGGCTACACCTTC
CDR3: CASSPRIDYGYTF
size: .
D: .
V: TRBV18
J: TRBJ1-2

DNA: TGTGCCAGCAGTCCAAAAGGGGGATCCTATAATTCACCCCTCCACTTT
CDR3: CASSPKGGSYNSPLHF
size: once
D: .
V: TRBV27
J: TRBJ1-6

DNA: TGTGCCAGCAGTTTAGGGGGGTATTGGGGCTACACCTTC
CDR3: CASSLGGYWGYTF
size: .
D: .
V: TRBV12-3/TRBV12-4
J: TRBJ1-2

DNA: TGTGCCAGTAGTATCCTACAGGGTCCCCAGCATTTT
CDR3: CASSILQGPQHF
size: .
D: .
V: TRBV19
J: TRBJ1-5

DNA: TGCAGCGTTCGAGTCGCAAATGAGCAGTTCTTC
CDR3: CSVRVANEQFF
size: .
D: .
V: TRBV29-1
J: TRBJ2-1

DNA: TGTGCCAGCAGCGTAGGACAGGGGGAGTATGGCTACACCTTC
CDR3: CASSVGQGEYGYTF
size: .
D: TRBD1
V: TRBV9
J: TRBJ1-2

DNA: TGTGCCAGCAGTGCCTGGGACAGCTCTGGAAACACCATATATTTT
CDR3: CASSAWDSSGNTIYF
size: .
D: TRBD1
V: TRBV28
J: TRBJ1-3

DNA: TGTGCCAGCAGCGTCGGGGACCCCGGGGAGCTGTTTTTT
CDR3: CASSVGDPGELFF
size: .
D: .
V: TRBV9
J: TRBJ2-2

DNA: TGTGCCAGCAGCCAGACCGGGGGTGGAGCTTTCTTT
CDR3: CASSQTGGGAFF
size: .
D: .
V: TRBV7-6
J: TRBJ1-1

DNA: TGCGCCAGCAGCTTGGAGCCTAGCGGGAGCTGGGCCGGGGAGCTGTTTTTT
CDR3: CASSLEPSGSWAGELFF
size: .
D: TRBD2
V: TRBV5-1
J: TRBJ2-2

DNA: TGCGCCAGCAGTCACCTGAATTCACCCCTCCACTTT
CDR3: CASSHLNSPLHF
size: .
D: .
V: TRBV4-1
J: TRBJ1-6

DNA: TGTGCCACCAGCAGCTCGGGAGGCGGAGATACGCAGTATTTT
CDR3: CATSSSGGGDTQYF
size: .
D: TRBD2
V: TRBV15
J: TRBJ2-3

DNA: TGTGCCAGCAGCCCACAGGGAGACTATGGCTACACCTTC
CDR3: CASSPQGDYGYTF
size: .
D: .
V: TRBV27
J: TRBJ1-2

DNA: TGTGCCAGCAGTAGGGGTGCGGGGAGAGCGAAGTACTTC
CDR3: CASSRGAGRAKYF
size: .
D: .
V: TRBV6-5
J: TRBJ2-7

DNA: TGTGCCAGCAGCTTAGCGATCGCCGGGCACAATGAGCAGTTCTTC
CDR3: CASSLAIAGHNEQFF
size: few
D: .
V: TRBV7-6
J: TRBJ2-1

DNA: TGCAGTGCTAGTAGGGACACTGAAGCTTTCTTT
CDR3: CSASRDTEAFF
size: .
D: .
V: TRBV20-1
J: TRBJ1-1

DNA: TGTGCCAGCTCACCCGCGGCTAATAGCAATCAGCCCCAGCATTTT
CDR3: CASSPAANSNQPQHF
size: once
D: .
V: TRBV18
J: TRBJ1-5

DNA: TGCGCCAGCAGCTGGACAGGAATTAATGAAAAACTGTTTTTT
CDR3: CASSWTGINEKLFF
size: .
D: TRBD1
V: TRBV5-1
J: TRBJ1-4

DNA: TGCGCCAGCAGCCCTGCCGCGAACTCCTACAATGAGCAGTTCTTC
CDR3: CASSPAANSYNEQFF
size: .
D: .
V: TRBV5-1
J: TRBJ2-1

DNA: TGTGCCAGCAGCTACCGGGCCCCCGACGGGCAGTTCTTC
CDR3: CASSYRAPDGQFF
size: .
D: .
V: TRBV11-2
J: TRBJ2-1